Following are 30 T cell receptor beta chains from one sample sequenced in a study of T cells in Graves' hyperthyroidism and ophthalmopathy. RNA transcripts were the template for amplifying TCR beta CDR3 regions. Primed by the HTBI set, a first-round RT-PCR was run on the TCR CDR3. TCRdb used MiXCR to reprocess the multiplex PCR reads, holding one entry per CDR3 protein. The profile shows hundreds of thousands of distinct CDR3 sequences, roughly 14% of them singletons. The material sequenced was blood. These receptors all come from a man aged 18 to 30 with Graves' ophthalmopathy.

V and J are TRBV9 and TRBJ2-1, with no clear D. The V end lost 4 bases, the J end lost 5 bases, and 16 bases lay between the germline ends. CDR3 length: 15 amino acids. Per germline, CDR1 SGDLS and CDR2 YYNGEE. The CDR3 spells CASSPSSDADNEQFF. The CDR3 region has the DNA TGTGCCAGCAGCCCTTCCTCGGACGCAGACAATGAGCAGTTCTTC. Looking up the rest from reference TRBV9 and TRBJ2-1 gives the full variable domain: DSGVTQTPKHLITATGQRVTLRCSPRSGDLSVYWYQQSLDQGLQFLIQYYNGEERAKGNILERFSAQQFPDLHSELNLSSLELGDSALYFCASSPSSDADNEQFFGPGTRLTVL.

Ten or more counts support this clonotype. The chain employs TRBV12-3 or TRBV12-4 and TRBJ2-7; D not certain. Deletions cut 3 bases from V and 0 bases from J, with 9 bases between. The CDR3 contains 14 residues. In DNA, the CDR3 is TGTGCCAGCAGTTTTCTGCGGAGCTCCTACGAGCAGTACTTC. It encodes CASSFLRSSYEQYF.

This clonotype was observed at least ten times. The chain uses TRBV12-3 or TRBV12-4 and TRBJ1-5, with D uncertain. V shed 7 bases and J shed 6 bases, with 16 bases lying between them. CDR3 length equals 14 residues. The DNA for the CDR3 is TGTGCCAGCACCCGAGAAGTGGAAGGTCAGCCCCAGCATTTT. Its translation: CASTREVEGQPQHF.

A few counts support this clonotype. This chain uses TRBV5-5 with TRBJ2-2; 11 bases are shared with TRBD2. CDR3 length: 13 residues. Per the germline V gene, CDR1 is SGHKS and CDR2 is YYEKEE (reference sequence). Trimming at V came to 5 bases and at J to 6 bases, leaving 0 bases not matched to a gene. CDR3 loop: CASSSGRAGELFF. The CDR3 DNA sequence: TGTGCCAGCAGTAGCGGGAGGGCCGGGGAGCTGTTTTTT.

This clonotype has at least ten counts. The chain recombines TRBV30 with TRBJ2-7; 11 bases are a match to TRBD1. Germline-derived CDR1 and CDR2 are GTSNPN and SVGIG (reference sequence). V dropped 3 bases and J dropped 3; count of bases not matched to a gene: 4. The CDR3 consists of 14 residues. The CDR3 DNA sequence: TGTGCCTGGAGGGACAGGGGGCATAGCTACGAGCAGTACTTC. This encodes CAWRDRGHSYEQYF.

The V gene is TRBV7-9, the J gene TRBJ2-1; 9 nucleotides agree with TRBD2. This CDR3 has 15 amino acids. The germline V gene encodes CDR1 SEHNR and CDR2 FQNEAQ (reference sequence). J gave up 3 bases and V 5 bases, and 5 bases lay outside the gene matches. The CDR3 protein is CASSVGLAYYNEQFF. The DNA of the CDR3 is TGTGCCAGCAGCGTAGGACTAGCGTACTACAATGAGCAGTTCTTC.

This sequence joins TRBV29-1 and TRBJ1-5; 9 bases fit TRBD1. The germline V gene has CDR1 SQVTM and CDR2 ANQGSEA. J gave up 5 bases and V 5 bases, and 7 bases lay outside the gene matches. CDR3 length: 14 residues. The CDR3 here is CSVKTGGLDQPQHF. In DNA, the CDR3 is TGCAGCGTTAAAACAGGGGGCTTAGATCAGCCCCAGCATTTT.

The chain is built from TRBV9 and TRBJ2-1; 10 nucleotides match TRBD1. The CDR3 contains 20 residues. J lost 2 bases, V lost 0 bases, and 14 bases had no gene match. From germline, CDR1 is SGDLS and CDR2 YYNGEE. CDR3 DNA: TGTGCCAGCAGCGTAGCTGGGACAGGGGTAACTTTAGGGCCCTACAATGAGCAGTTCTTC. Its translation is CASSVAGTGVTLGPYNEQFF.

This clonotype has ten or more counts. This chain connects TRBV7-9 to TRBJ2-2; 8 bases agree with TRBD1. The ends lost 5 bases at V and 0 bases at J; junction bases unmatched: 5. Per germline, CDR1 SEHNR and CDR2 FQNEAQ (reference sequence). The CDR3 is 16 residues long. CDR3 residues: CASSRAGQANTGELFF. Here the CDR3 DNA reads TGTGCCAGCAGCCGCGCGGGACAGGCGAACACCGGGGAGCTGTTTTTT. Complete variable domain (other parts from reference TRBV7-9 and TRBJ2-2): DTGVSQNPRHKITKRGQNVTFRCDPISEHNRLYWYRQTLGQGPEFLTYFQNEAQLEKSRLLSDRFSAERPKGSFSTLEIQRTEQGDSAMYLCASSRAGQANTGELFFGEGSRLTVL.

About this clonotype: Sequence at one end of the junction differs from germline and may be a read error. The gene calls are TRBV5-1 and TRBJ2-3; D may be TRBD1 (6 bases). Germline V gene lookup returns CDR1 SGHRS and CDR2 YFSETQ. The CDR3 has 15 residues. The CDR3: CASSHPDRSPDTQYF. Written as DNA, the CDR3 is TGTGCCAGCAGCCATCCCGACAGGTCCCCAGATACGCAGTATTTT.

There are a few counts of this clonotype. This chain joins TRBV5-4 and TRBJ2-7, with 9 bases identical to TRBD2. Germline values: CDR1 SGHNT, CDR2 YYREEE (reference sequence). The CDR3 loop spans 16 amino acids. The J segment lost 0 bases and the V segment lost 0 bases, leaving 4 bases of the junction unmatched. CDR3 sequence reads: CASSLGAGGISYEQYF. DNA for the CDR3: TGTGCCAGCAGCTTGGGAGCGGGGGGCATCTCCTACGAGCAGTACTTC.

This clonotype was picked up many times. The chain has TRBV15 and TRBJ1-5; possible D gene TRBD1, 5 bases. The CDR3 contains 13 residues. The germline gives CDR1 LNHNV, CDR2 YYDKDF (reference sequence). Trimming stripped 8 bases from V and 7 bases from J, with 15 bases between. CDR3 protein: CATALGPEQPQHF. Here the CDR3 DNA reads TGTGCCACCGCCTTGGGGCCCGAGCAGCCCCAGCATTTT.

This clonotype was picked up a small number of times. An end of the junction does not agree with germline; a read error may underlie this. The chain is built from TRBV10-2 and TRBJ2-1; TRBD1 agrees at 8 bases. CDR1 is WSHSY and CDR2 is SAAADI in the germline V gene. The CDR3 has 15 amino acids. The CDR3 reads CASGDQGARYNEQFF. CDR3 bases: TGCGCCAGCGGTGATCAGGGGGCTCGGTACAATGAGCAGTTCTTC.

The chain combines TRBV10-3 with TRBJ2-7, with TRBD1 matching 7 bases. Germline V CDR1 and CDR2: ENHRY, SYGVKD. The CDR3 consists of 15 residues. J was trimmed by 0 bases and V by 2 bases; bases with no gene match: 4. CDR3 protein: CAISELGQVSYEQYF. The CDR3, as DNA: TGTGCCATCAGTGAGCTTGGACAGGTCTCCTACGAGCAGTACTTC.

This clonotype was seen many times. This chain links TRBV2 with TRBJ1-2, with D perhaps matching TRBD1 (6 bases). This CDR3 comprises 12 residues. Looked up from germline, CDR1 is SNHLY and CDR2 is FYNNEI. V was clipped by 0 bases and J by 14 bases, with 13 bases between them. The chain's CDR3 is CASSEAGAGSTF. CDR3 bases: TGTGCCAGCAGTGAAGCGGGGGCGGGTTCTACCTTC.

The V call is TRBV18, the J call TRBJ2-1, with D possibly being TRBD1 (6 bases). The germline V and J ends were trimmed by 2 bases and 0 bases, with 20 bases remaining between them. The V gene's germline CDR1 is KGHSH and CDR2 LQKENI. The CDR3 is 19 amino acids. CDR3 in amino acids: CASSPNEQGWGSSYNEQFF. DNA of the CDR3: TGTGCCAGCTCACCAAACGAACAGGGCTGGGGTAGCTCCTACAATGAGCAGTTCTTC.

The V call is TRBV6-1, the J call TRBJ2-2, with 8 nucleotides matching TRBD1. Trimming took 1 base from V and 2 from J; bases not matched to a gene: 6. Germline lookup yields CDR1 MNHNS and CDR2 SASEGT. The CDR3 extends over 17 amino acids. The CDR3 is CASSEGTGLVNTGELFF. DNA for the CDR3: TGTGCCAGCAGTGAAGGGACAGGGCTAGTAAACACCGGGGAGCTGTTTTTT.

The chain couples TRBV3-1 to TRBJ2-5, with TRBD1 matching 9 bases. The CDR3 length is 15 residues. Trimming at V came to 0 bases and at J to 4 bases, leaving 3 bases not matched to a gene. In germline, CDR1 is LGHDT, CDR2 YNNKEL (reference sequence). CDR3 nucleotides: TGTGCCAGCAGCCAAGATGTGACAGGGGGAGAGACCCAGTACTTC. Translating it yields CASSQDVTGGETQYF.

Many counts were recorded for this clonotype. The chain joins TRBV12-3 or TRBV12-4 to TRBJ1-4; D gene uncertain. Trimming pared 5 bases from V and 13 bases from J, leaving 23 bases between. This CDR3 contains 15 residues. This chain's CDR3 is CASSRTPSWSGLLFF. The CDR3 DNA reads as TGTGCCAGCAGTAGAACCCCTAGTTGGTCCGGTTTACTGTTTTTT.

Ten or more counts support this clonotype. This sequence joins TRBV18 and TRBJ1-1; TRBD1 might be the D (6 bases). This CDR3 has 14 residues. CDR1 and CDR2 from the germline V gene are KGHSH and LQKENI. V was clipped by 5 bases and J by 1 base, with 11 bases between them. The CDR3 DNA reads as TGTGCCAGCTCAAAGGGACAACCGAACACTGAAGCTTTCTTT. The encoded protein is CASSKGQPNTEAFF.

The CDR3 spells CASTLRQTNTEAFF. The CDR3 DNA is TGCGCCAGCACCTTACGGCAGACGAACACTGAAGCTTTCTTT. The chain carries TRBV10-2 and TRBJ1-1; D is uncertain. This CDR3 is 14 amino acids long. CDR1 WSHSY and CDR2 SAAADI come from the germline V gene. V lost 7 bases and J 1 base, leaving 13 bases between the germline ends.

This clonotype was seen many times. The chain carries TRBV2 and TRBJ2-1; 7 bases match TRBD1. Germline CDR1 and CDR2: SNHLY and FYNNEI. The trim removed 3 bases at V and 5 bases at J, leaving 7 bases unmatched. The CDR3 contains 15 residues. CDR3 DNA sequence: TGTGCCAGCAGTGACAGTCAGGGGGAAAACAATGAGCAGTTCTTC. Protein product: CASSDSQGENNEQFF.

The gene calls are TRBV6-6 and TRBJ2-2, with D unresolved. V was shortened by 0 bases and J by 6 bases, with 2 bases between the two germline ends. The CDR3 extends over 12 amino acids. Per germline, CDR1 MNHNY and CDR2 SVGAGI (reference sequence). The CDR3 DNA is TGTGCCAGCAGTTACTCGCCCGGGGAGCTGTTTTTT. Translating gives CASSYSPGELFF.

This clonotype came up many times. V usage is TRBV2 and J usage is TRBJ1-2; no clear D. The CDR3 has 13 amino acids. The germline V gene encodes CDR1 SNHLY and CDR2 FYNNEI. The V end was cut by 1 base, the J end by 1 base, with 4 bases between. Here the CDR3 DNA reads TGTGCCAGCAGTGAAGGGATTAACTATGGCTACACCTTC. Protein: CASSEGINYGYTF.

This clonotype was counted at least ten times. The rearrangement joins TRBV11-2 to TRBJ1-5; TRBD1 might be the D (5 bases). The CDR3 has 18 residues. Germline loops: CDR1 SGHAT, CDR2 FQNNGV. V lost 0 bases to trimming and J lost 2 bases, with 17 bases between them. Here the CDR3 DNA reads TGTGCCAGCAGCTTAGATGGGACGGCTTCGTGGGGCAATCAGCCCCAGCATTTT. Its protein is CASSLDGTASWGNQPQHF.

This clonotype was recorded many times. V gene TRBV11-2 combines with J gene TRBJ2-7, with TRBD1 as a possible D gene (5 bases). CDR3 length equals 15 residues. Germline V gives CDR1 SGHAT, CDR2 FQNNGV. V was trimmed by 1 base and J by 4 bases, leaving 14 bases between them. CDR3 sequence reads: CASSLVAGLAYEQYF. CDR3 DNA sequence: TGTGCCAGCAGCTTAGTCGCAGGGTTAGCTTACGAGCAGTACTTC.

The V and J genes are TRBV9 and TRBJ2-7, with 8 bases identical to TRBD2. Per the germline V gene, CDR1 is SGDLS and CDR2 is YYNGEE. V shed 0 bases and J 2 bases; nucleotides not matched to a gene: 4. CDR3 length equals 15 residues. CDR3 protein: CASSVGVSGAYEQYF. CDR3 nucleotides: TGTGCCAGCAGCGTAGGTGTTAGCGGGGCCTACGAGCAGTACTTC.

This clonotype occurred many times. The CDR3 DNA sequence: TGTGCCAGCAGCCATGCCTGGACTAGCGCTCGAGAGACCCAGTACTTC. Protein product: CASSHAWTSARETQYF. The chain couples TRBV3-1 to TRBJ2-5; 9 nucleotides line up with TRBD2. The germline CDR1 and CDR2 sequences are LGHDT and YNNKEL (reference sequence). With V trimmed by 3 bases and J by 4 bases, 9 bases remained unmatched. The CDR3 has 16 amino acids.

CDR3 in DNA: TGTGCCAGCAGCTTACTAGCGGGACGGGGTGAGCAGTTCTTC. Its protein is CASSLLAGRGEQFF. V usage is TRBV7-3 and J usage is TRBJ2-1; 9 nucleotides line up with TRBD2. Germline V lookup: CDR1 SGHTA, CDR2 FQGTGA. Trimming cost V 2 bases and J 9 bases; bases outside gene matches: 5. The CDR3 has 14 residues.

The genes are TRBV7-9 and TRBJ1-2; 10 bases fit TRBD1. After removal of 4 bases from V and 6 bases from J, the junction contained 5 bases not matched to a gene. Germline assignment: CDR1 SEHNR and CDR2 FQNEAQ (reference sequence). The CDR3 has 14 residues. In nucleotides, the CDR3 is TGTGCCAGCAGCTCTGGGACAGGGGTAGATGGCTACACCTTC. It codes for CASSSGTGVDGYTF.